This T cell receptor (beta chain) was retrieved from a study of blood T cell repertoires in COVID-19. As for the study in general: Material from acute and convalescent COVID-19 was sourced from the United States, Italy and Spain. PBMCs, B-cell-depleted T cells, or T cells were the source of the cDNA or gDNA that made up the material.

The germline gives CDR1 SGDLS, CDR2 YYNGEE. This CDR3 contains 16 residues. V shed 4 bases and J shed 2 bases, with 15 bases lying between them. As handled by the study authors: Estimates of nucleated cell counts were drawn from the amplification of reference gene primers. TCRdb's table, derived via immunoSEQ multiplex PCR, lists solely in-frame clones and lacks some. V, J and clone size reflect that table, while D and trimming were determined from the DNA. The sample has over 120,000 clones, 70% to 85% seen once. This chain links TRBV9 with TRBJ2-2; TRBD1 might be the D (6 bases). The clonotype comes from a woman older than 75 with acute or convalescent COVID-19. The specimen was peripheral blood. The CDR3: CASSPMQGYNTGELFF. The DNA of the CDR3 is TGTGCCAGCAGCCCTATGCAGGGGTATAACACCGGGGAGCTGTTTTTT.